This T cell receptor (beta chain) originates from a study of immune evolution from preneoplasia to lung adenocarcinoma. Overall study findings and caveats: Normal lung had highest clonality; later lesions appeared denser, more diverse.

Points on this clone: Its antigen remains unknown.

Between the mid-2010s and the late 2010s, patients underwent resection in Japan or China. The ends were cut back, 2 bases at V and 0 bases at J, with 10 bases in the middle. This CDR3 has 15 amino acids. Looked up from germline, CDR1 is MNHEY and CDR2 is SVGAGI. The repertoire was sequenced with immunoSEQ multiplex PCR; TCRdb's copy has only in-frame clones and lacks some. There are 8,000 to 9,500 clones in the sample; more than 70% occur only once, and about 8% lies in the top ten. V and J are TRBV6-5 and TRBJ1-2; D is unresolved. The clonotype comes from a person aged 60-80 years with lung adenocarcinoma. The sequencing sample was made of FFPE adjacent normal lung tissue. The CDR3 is CASSYTGGTNYGYTF. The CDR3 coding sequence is TGTGCCAGCAGTTACACCGGAGGCACTAACTATGGCTACACCTTC.